The clone carrying this TCR beta chain was counted once. Its antigen is currently unknown. These data are taken from a study of blood T cells in healthy people across ages. Overall study findings and caveats: A roughly linear fall in TCR beta diversity per million T cells was seen with increasing age. Expanded clonotype changes were possibly confounded by unknown donor CMV status.

It was with a sample-barcoded 5' primer and a J-beta primer mix that a second PCR of about 6 to 11 cycles was run. A template-switch adaptor containing 12 random nucleotides labeled each cDNA molecule. TCRdb redid the calling of the 5' RACE reads with MiXCR, one entry per CDR3 protein. Of 1.5 million or so distinct CDR3 sequences listed, approximately 40% are singletons. The CDR3 runs to 13 residues. V shed 10 bases and J shed 11 bases, with 23 bases lying between them. Germline V gene sequence: CDR1 MNHEY, CDR2 SVGAGI. Input material: blood. V is TRBV6-5 and J is TRBJ2-5; a weak D match, TRBD2 (5 bases). The sequence came from a woman under 30 in good health. DNA of the CDR3: TGTGCCACACTACTCGTACTAGGTGGGGAGCAGTACTTC. Its protein product is CATLLVLGGEQYF.